The 19 T cell receptor beta chains below all came from one sample that was sequenced in a study of blood T cell repertoires in COVID-19. Measured with immunoSEQ multiplex PCR; TCRdb has only the in-frame clones, and not every one. The sample shows some 390,000 clones, roughly 86% of them seen only once. The sample was peripheral blood. These receptors all come from a human donor in a cohort sampled during active COVID-19.

This chain joins TRBV7-3 and TRBJ2-5; 7 bases match TRBD1. From germline, CDR1 is SGHTA and CDR2 FQGTGA. The CDR3 extends over 17 amino acids. J lost 1 base, V lost 5 bases, and 13 bases had no gene match. The CDR3 region is CASSPLPGQPFQETQYF. For the CDR3, the DNA is TGTGCCAGCAGCCCCCTGCCGGGACAGCCTTTCCAAGAGACCCAGTACTTC.

V usage is TRBV5-6 and J usage is TRBJ2-3; TRBD2 matches at 11 bases. Germline CDR1 and CDR2: SGHDT and YYEEEE. The V segment lost 2 bases and the J segment 6 bases; nucleotides outside the gene matches: 8. The CDR3 has 16 amino acids. CDR3 bases: TGTGCCAGCAGCTTCTTTAGCGGGGGGGCTCGGGATACGCAGTATTTT. It specifies CASSFFSGGARDTQYF.

The chain has TRBV29-1 and TRBJ2-1; 10 bases are shared with TRBD1. Trimming removed 4 bases from V and 4 bases from J; junction bases left unmatched: 16. This CDR3 spans 18 amino acids. Germline CDR1 is SQVTM and CDR2 is ANQGSEA. Here the CDR3 reads CSVGLGQGLNHPYNEQFF. CDR3 coding DNA: TGCAGCGTTGGTTTGGGACAGGGGTTGAATCACCCTTACAATGAGCAGTTCTTC.

The chain links TRBV29-1 to TRBJ1-1, with 7 bases matching TRBD1. The CDR3 has 12 residues. V dropped 7 bases and J dropped 1; count of bases not matched to a gene: 3. Germline assignment: CDR1 SQVTM and CDR2 ANQGSEA. The CDR3 DNA sequence: TGCAGCGCTAACAGGGGGAACACTGAAGCTTTCTTT. Protein: CSANRGNTEAFF.

V gene TRBV5-1 combines with J gene TRBJ2-1, with TRBD2 identical over 16 bases. The CDR3 length is 19 residues. Looked up from germline, CDR1 is SGHRS and CDR2 is YFSETQ. Trimming cost V 3 bases and J 6 bases; bases outside gene matches: 12. The CDR3 is CASSSPGTSGGAIFNEQFF. The CDR3 DNA reads TGCGCCAGCAGCTCGCCCGGGACTAGCGGGGGGGCGATTTTCAATGAGCAGTTCTTC.

The chain uses TRBV7-9 and TRBJ1-1; maybe TRBD1 (5 bases). Germline-derived CDR1 and CDR2 are SEHNR and FQNEAQ (reference sequence). V was trimmed by 3 bases and J by 1 base, leaving 15 bases between them. The CDR3 has 16 residues. CDR3 residues: CASSFDVGRKNTEAFF. DNA of the CDR3: TGTGCCAGCAGCTTCGACGTGGGGCGGAAGAACACTGAAGCTTTCTTT.

The chain joins TRBV5-1 to TRBJ2-7; 10 nucleotides agree with TRBD2. This CDR3 has 18 residues. CDR1 SGHRS and CDR2 YFSETQ come from the germline V gene. The V gene end was trimmed by 0 bases and the J gene end by 3 bases; junction bases not matched to a gene: 12. The CDR3 reads CASSLAPPLAGVIYEQYF. As DNA, the CDR3 is TGCGCCAGCAGCTTGGCCCCCCCTCTAGCGGGAGTTATCTACGAGCAGTACTTC. The full variable domain, rest sourced from reference TRBV5-1 and TRBJ2-7, is KAGVTQTPRYLIKTRGQQVTLSCSPISGHRSVSWYQQTPGQGLQFLFEYFSETQRNKGNFPGRFSGRQFSNSRSEMNVSTLELGDSALYLCASSLAPPLAGVIYEQYFGPGTRLTVT.

The J gene is TRBJ2-1, the V gene TRBV24-1, with TRBD2 as a possible D gene (7 bases). The CDR3 totals 16 residues. Trimming stripped 4 bases from V and 6 bases from J, with 18 bases between. Germline-derived CDR1 and CDR2 are KGHDR and SFDVKD. The CDR3 DNA sequence: TGTGCCACCAGTGACCCGGGGGGCCTGGGCGGCAATGAGCAGTTCTTC. Its translation: CATSDPGGLGGNEQFF.

This clone is a singleton in its sample. V gene TRBV30 combines with J gene TRBJ1-5, with 7 nucleotides matching TRBD1. V shed 2 bases and J 3 bases; nucleotides not matched to a gene: 4. Germline V CDR1 and CDR2: GTSNPN, SVGIG (reference sequence). The CDR3 runs 14 residues. The DNA for the CDR3 is TGTGCCTGGAGTTCCGGGACAGTCAATCAGCCCCAGCATTTT. This gives the protein CAWSSGTVNQPQHF.

CDR3: CASSPQGNYGYTF. CDR3 nucleotide sequence: TGTGCCAGCAGTCCACAGGGAAACTATGGCTACACCTTC. The V and J genes are TRBV12-3 or TRBV12-4 and TRBJ1-2; D might be TRBD1 (6 bases). The CDR3 has 13 amino acids. The V gene lost 5 bases and the J gene lost 2 bases, with 9 bases spanning the gap.

The V and J genes are TRBV6-6 and TRBJ1-5; D may be TRBD1 (6 bases). The length of the CDR3 is 15 residues. Trimming left V 4 bases short and J 0 bases short, with 10 bases between. CDR1 MNHNY and CDR2 SVGAGI come from the germline V gene (reference sequence). The CDR3 loop is CASSSKGDSNQPQHF. The CDR3 nucleotides are TGTGCCAGCAGTTCTAAGGGGGATAGCAATCAGCCCCAGCATTTT.

This chain uses TRBV3-1 (or the pseudogene TRBV3-2) with TRBJ1-6, with 8 nucleotides matching TRBD1. This CDR3 contains 15 residues. CDR1 is LGHDT, CDR2 YNNKEL, per germline (reference sequence). J was trimmed by 8 bases and V by 4 bases; bases with no gene match: 7. CDR3 loop: CASSPTGDGDSPLHF. The CDR3, as DNA: TGTGCCAGCAGCCCGACAGGGGACGGAGATTCACCCCTCCACTTT.

The chain recombines TRBV6-5 with TRBJ2-2; TRBD2 might be the D (6 bases). V lost 6 bases to trimming and J lost 5 bases, with 16 bases between them. The germline gives CDR1 MNHEY, CDR2 SVGAGI. This CDR3 has 15 residues. The CDR3 reads CASSRGAVGTGELFF. The CDR3 nucleotides are TGTGCCAGCAGCCGCGGGGCCGTGGGGACCGGGGAGCTGTTTTTT.

The J gene is TRBJ2-3, the V gene TRBV5-4, with TRBD1 as a possible D gene (5 bases). The V and J ends lost 4 bases and 1 base respectively, with 16 bases between them. The CDR3 contains 16 residues. Per the germline V gene, CDR1 is SGHNT and CDR2 is YYREEE (reference sequence). The CDR3 region is CASSMKPGQGTDTQYF. The CDR3 nucleotides read TGTGCCAGCAGCATGAAGCCAGGGCAGGGCACAGATACGCAGTATTTT.

The V and J genes are TRBV3-1 (or the pseudogene TRBV3-2) and TRBJ2-5, with 9 nucleotides matching TRBD2. The CDR3 loop spans 16 amino acids. Germline V gives CDR1 LGHDT, CDR2 YNNKEL (reference sequence). The junction had 6 bases not matched to a gene; V was cut back by 0 bases and J by 4 bases. CDR3 DNA sequence: TGTGCCAGCAGCCAAGATTTAGCGGGAGCCTCAGAGACCCAGTACTTC. This codes for CASSQDLAGASETQYF.

This sequence joins TRBV7-9 and TRBJ1-3; D gene uncertain. Germline V gene lookup returns CDR1 SEHNR and CDR2 FQNEAQ (reference sequence). Trimming pared 5 bases from V and 0 bases from J, leaving 8 bases between. The CDR3 length is 14 residues. CDR3 coding DNA: TGTGCCAGCAGCCCCACGGGCTCTGGAAACACCATATATTTT. Translating it yields CASSPTGSGNTIYF. Using reference TRBV7-9 and TRBJ1-3 for the parts outside the CDR3, the full variable domain is DTGVSQNPRHKITKRGQNVTFRCDPISEHNRLYWYRQTLGQGPEFLTYFQNEAQLEKSRLLSDRFSAERPKGSFSTLEIQRTEQGDSAMYLCASSPTGSGNTIYFGEGSWLTVV.

V gene TRBV4-1 combines with J gene TRBJ2-7; 12 bases match TRBD2. The CDR3 has 14 residues. Germline V CDR1 and CDR2: MGHRA, YSYEKL. V lost 6 bases to trimming and J lost 4 bases; unmatched junction nucleotides: 4. Written as DNA, the CDR3 is TGCGCCAGCAGTCGGACTAGCGGGACGTACGAGCAGTACTTC. Protein product: CASSRTSGTYEQYF.

The chain has TRBV5-1 and TRBJ2-1; 11 nucleotides match TRBD2. CDR1 is SGHRS and CDR2 is YFSETQ in the germline V gene. After removal of 4 bases from V and 6 bases from J, the junction contained 9 bases not matched to a gene. CDR3 length: 16 amino acids. Here the CDR3 reads CASSLSGGVWLNEQFF. The CDR3 nucleotides are TGCGCCAGCAGCCTTAGCGGGGGGGTGTGGCTCAATGAGCAGTTCTTC. Supplemented by reference TRBV5-1 and TRBJ2-1, the full variable domain reads KAGVTQTPRYLIKTRGQQVTLSCSPISGHRSVSWYQQTPGQGLQFLFEYFSETQRNKGNFPGRFSGRQFSNSRSEMNVSTLELGDSALYLCASSLSGGVWLNEQFFGPGTRLTVL.

On this clone: This sample includes further DNA sequences coding for the same CDR3. The chain links TRBV10-2 to TRBJ1-1; a weak D match, TRBD1 (5 bases). CDR3 length: 13 residues. The V end was cut by 4 bases, the J end by 3 bases, with 9 bases between. CDR1 and CDR2 from the germline V gene are WSHSY and SAAADI. The CDR3 region is CASSGPGDTEAFF. DNA of the CDR3: TGCGCCAGCAGTGGGCCGGGGGACACTGAAGCTTTCTTT.